A single sample is the source of the 22 T cell receptor beta chains below, sequenced in a study of blood T cell repertoires in COVID-19. Measured with immunoSEQ multiplex PCR; TCRdb has only the in-frame clones, and not every one. The table records some 700,000 clones, around 90% of them present only once. The sequencing input was peripheral blood. These receptor sequences come from a young woman with acute or convalescent COVID-19.

The V gene is TRBV4-1, the J gene TRBJ2-5, with 8 bases aligning to TRBD2. With V trimmed by 4 bases and J by 5 bases, 12 bases remained unmatched. The CDR3 is 16 residues long. The germline gives CDR1 MGHRA, CDR2 YSYEKL. The CDR3 is CASSPGGGGPEETQYF. DNA for the CDR3: TGCGCCAGCAGCCCAGGAGGCGGGGGGCCGGAGGAGACCCAGTACTTC.

The V and J genes are TRBV5-1 and TRBJ1-1, with 8 bases lining up with TRBD1. With 4 bases clipped from V and 0 bases from J, the junction kept 2 bases outside the gene matches. CDR1 SGHRS and CDR2 YFSETQ come from the germline V gene. This CDR3 region has 14 residues. The CDR3 DNA reads as TGCGCCAGCAGCGGGACAGGTTTGAACACTGAAGCTTTCTTT. Amino acid sequence: CASSGTGLNTEAFF.

The chain uses TRBV10-3 and TRBJ1-6; TRBD1 matches 8 bases. CDR1 is ENHRY, CDR2 SYGVKD, per germline. J was trimmed by 8 bases and V by 6 bases; bases with no gene match: 15. CDR3 length: 17 residues. The CDR3 DNA follows: TGTGCCATCAGCGAAGCCCCCTTGGACAGGGTACATTCACCCCTCCACTTT. This translates into CAISEAPLDRVHSPLHF.

The chain couples TRBV19 to TRBJ1-5; TRBD1 is a possible D gene (5 bases). V was clipped by 5 bases and J by 5 bases, with 13 bases between them. The CDR3 loop spans 14 amino acids. CDR1 is LNHDA and CDR2 is SQIVND in the germline V gene (reference sequence). The CDR3 DNA reads TGTGCCAGTAGTTCCGGGGGGGATTATCAGCCCCAGCATTTT. Protein: CASSSGGDYQPQHF.

The chain employs TRBV5-1 and TRBJ2-3, with D possibly TRBD1 on 6 matching bases. Trimming left V 0 bases short and J 1 base short, with 6 bases between. Germline-derived CDR1 and CDR2 are SGHRS and YFSETQ. The CDR3 is made up of 14 amino acids. CDR3 DNA: TGCGCCAGCAGCTTGGACAGGGGCACAGATACGCAGTATTTT. This gives the protein CASSLDRGTDTQYF.

This clone was observed a handful of times. The chain joins TRBV10-3 to TRBJ1-2; D perhaps matches TRBD1 (6 bases). V shed 3 bases and J shed 8 bases, with 16 bases lying between them. Germline V gene sequence: CDR1 ENHRY, CDR2 SYGVKD. The CDR3 has 14 residues. Written as DNA, the CDR3 is TGTGCCATCAGTGACCTGACAGGACCTTCGGGCTACACCTTC. It encodes CAISDLTGPSGYTF.

As to this clone: Other nucleotide sequences in the sample specify the same CDR3. The chain joins TRBV7-2 to TRBJ1-2, with TRBD1 matching over 8 bases. The germline V gene has CDR1 SGHTA and CDR2 FQGNSA. The CDR3 totals 15 residues. The junction had 5 bases not matched to a gene; V was cut back by 5 bases and J by 0 bases. In nucleotides, the CDR3 is TGTGCCAGCAGCCCAGGACAGGGCCCTAACTATGGCTACACCTTC. Encoded protein: CASSPGQGPNYGYTF.

This clone was seen only once. The chain recombines TRBV30 with TRBJ2-4; D is perhaps TRBD2 (6 bases). This CDR3 spans 13 amino acids. Deletions cut 2 bases from V and 7 bases from J, with 12 bases between. Germline assignment: CDR1 GTSNPN and CDR2 SVGIG (reference sequence). The CDR3 nucleotides are TGTGCCTGGAGTCCCGGGACTTCCAACATTCAGTACTTC. Amino acid sequence: CAWSPGTSNIQYF.

Comment on this clone: Other DNA sequences in the sample encode the same CDR3. V gene TRBV5-1 combines with J gene TRBJ2-1, with 9 bases lining up with TRBD1. Germline assignment: CDR1 SGHRS and CDR2 YFSETQ. The CDR3 runs 15 residues. Unmatched junction bases numbered 2, after V lost 3 bases and J lost 1 base. CDR3 in DNA: TGCGCCAGCAGCTCGGGACAGGGATCCTACAATGAGCAGTTCTTC. This translates into CASSSGQGSYNEQFF.

This clone is a singleton in its sample. The CDR3 here is CASSLNGGNQPQHF. CDR3 nucleotide sequence: TGTGCCAGCAGTTTGAACGGCGGAAATCAGCCCCAGCATTTT. The chain employs TRBV27 and TRBJ1-5, with no clear D. Trimming shortened V by 3 bases and J by 4 bases, and 10 bases separated the two germline ends. Per germline, CDR1 MNHEY and CDR2 SMNVEV (reference sequence). The CDR3 extends over 14 amino acids.

V usage is TRBV18 and J usage is TRBJ1-2; D may be TRBD1 (6 bases). V lost 6 bases to trimming and J lost 8 bases, with 19 bases between them. CDR3 length: 14 amino acids. The germline gives CDR1 KGHSH, CDR2 LQKENI. The CDR3 is CASSLHNREGGYTF. The CDR3, as DNA: TGTGCCAGCTCTCTACACAACAGGGAAGGAGGCTACACCTTC.

The chain recombines TRBV19 with TRBJ1-4; 7 nucleotides match TRBD1. In germline, CDR1 is LNHDA, CDR2 SQIVND (reference sequence). The CDR3 length is 14 residues. V was pared by 10 bases and J by 6 bases, with 11 bases of the junction left unmatched. The CDR3 bases are TGTGCCACAAGACTCCGGGACAGTTATGAAAAACTGTTTTTT. Its protein product is CATRLRDSYEKLFF.

The CDR3 region is CASSYPGGDGYTF. CDR3 DNA: TGTGCCAGCAGTTACCCAGGGGGTGATGGCTACACCTTC. V gene TRBV6-6 combines with J gene TRBJ1-2, with 7 bases fitting TRBD1. V dropped 2 bases and J dropped 6; count of bases not matched to a gene: 3. The CDR3 sequence is 13 residues long. CDR1 and CDR2 from the germline V gene are MNHNY and SVGAGI (reference sequence).

This chain uses TRBV29-1 with TRBJ1-2, with D perhaps matching TRBD1 (5 bases). Germline values: CDR1 SQVTM, CDR2 ANQGSEA. This CDR3 spans 12 amino acids. Trimming cost V 3 bases and J 13 bases, with 18 bases left between them. The CDR3 here is CSVEWTRYSLTF. CDR3 nucleotide sequence: TGCAGCGTTGAGTGGACACGGTATTCGCTCACCTTC. The whole variable domain, filled in from reference TRBV29-1 and TRBJ1-2, reads SAVISQKPSRDICQRGTSLTIQCQVDSQVTMMFWYRQQPGQSLTLIATANQGSEATYESGFVIDKFPISRPNLTFSTLTVSNMSPEDSSIYLCSVEWTRYSLTFGSGTRLTVV.

This rearrangement joins TRBV7-7 to TRBJ2-5, with TRBD1 as a possible D gene (6 bases). Germline V gene lookup returns CDR1 SSHAT and CDR2 FNYEAQ (reference sequence). The CDR3 extends over 13 amino acids. Between the trimmed V and J ends, which lost 5 bases and 5 bases, there was a span of 12 bases. The chain's CDR3 is CASSPGVGETQYF. The CDR3 DNA sequence: TGTGCCAGCAGCCCAGGGGTCGGGGAGACCCAGTACTTC. Based on the CDR3 plus reference TRBV7-7 and TRBJ2-5, the full variable domain is GAGVSQSPRYKVTKRGQDVTLRCDPISSHATLYWYQQALGQGPEFLTYFNYEAQPDKSGLPSDRFSAERPEGSISTLTIQRTEQRDSAMYRCASSPGVGETQYFGPGTRLLVL.

The chain links TRBV5-4 to TRBJ2-7; weak D call: TRBD2 (7 bases). This CDR3 comprises 18 residues. V was shortened by 3 bases and J by 0 bases, with 22 bases between the two germline ends. Germline CDR1 is SGHNT and CDR2 is YYREEE (reference sequence). The CDR3 coding sequence is TGTGCCAGCAGCTCCATCCCGGGGGGCCGCCGTCCCTCCTACGAGCAGTACTTC. This translates into CASSSIPGGRRPSYEQYF.

The chain is built from TRBV4-1 and TRBJ1-2; 7 positions match TRBD1. The CDR3 loop spans 14 amino acids. Germline CDR1 reads MGHRA; CDR2 reads YSYEKL. With V trimmed by 1 base and J by 8 bases, 7 bases remained unmatched. CDR3 loop: CASSQGQGVGGYTF. The DNA of the CDR3 is TGCGCCAGCAGCCAAGGTCAGGGGGTAGGAGGCTACACCTTC.

This rearrangement joins TRBV7-8 to TRBJ2-5; 12 bases agree with TRBD2. The CDR3 has 16 residues. V was pared by 1 base and J by 7 bases, with 7 bases of the junction left unmatched. Germline lookup yields CDR1 SGHVS and CDR2 FQNEAQ. The CDR3 spells CASSLVGLAGRGTQYF. Here the CDR3 DNA reads TGTGCCAGCAGCTTAGTGGGACTAGCGGGCCGGGGGACCCAGTACTTC.

The chain joins TRBV9 to TRBJ2-1; TRBD1 matches at 8 bases. Trimming at V came to 2 bases and at J to 3 bases, leaving 7 bases not matched to a gene. The V gene's germline CDR1 is SGDLS and CDR2 YYNGEE. The CDR3 extends over 16 amino acids. This chain's CDR3 is CASSVRTGQVYNEQFF. CDR3 DNA sequence: TGTGCCAGCAGCGTGAGGACGGGACAGGTCTACAATGAGCAGTTCTTC.

The chain couples TRBV6-5 to TRBJ1-3; 7 nucleotides align to TRBD1. Germline V gene data show CDR1 as MNHEY and CDR2 as SVGAGI. The V and J ends lost 6 bases and 4 bases, in that order; junction bases with no gene match: 3. The CDR3 consists of 13 residues. The CDR3, as DNA: TGTGCCAGCAGACAGGGGACCGGAAACACCATATATTTT. It is translated as CASRQGTGNTIYF.

V and J are TRBV19 and TRBJ1-4, with TRBD1 matching 7 bases. The CDR3 runs to 14 residues. The V gene's germline CDR1 is LNHDA and CDR2 SQIVND (reference sequence). V was clipped by 3 bases and J by 4 bases; unmatched bases: 2. The CDR3 region is CASSMDRNNEKLFF. CDR3 sequence (DNA): TGTGCCAGTAGTATGGACAGGAATAATGAAAAACTGTTTTTT.

The genes are TRBV3-1 (or the pseudogene TRBV3-2) and TRBJ2-3; D not certain. The CDR3 covers 16 residues. Germline values: CDR1 LGHDT, CDR2 YNNKEL (reference sequence). Trimming stripped 0 bases from V and 4 bases from J, with 14 bases between. CDR3 in DNA: TGTGCCAGCAGCCAAGACTTAGCTTCGCTACCAGATACGCAGTATTTT. As protein: CASSQDLASLPDTQYF.